The 16 T cell receptor beta chains reported below all come from one sample, sequenced in a study of blood T cell repertoires in COVID-19. Profiled with immunoSEQ multiplex PCR; TCRdb holds only in-frame clones, not every one. The sample gives 200,000 to 300,000 clones, 83% of which show up once; 3.6% is in the top ten. Sequencing used PBMCs or T cells enriched from blood (not recorded which). These receptors originate from a woman aged 40 to 49 who had been exposed to COVID-19.

The chain recombines TRBV7-9 with TRBJ2-1, with 9 bases matching TRBD2. Losses at the gene ends were 5 bases for V and 5 bases for J; bases not matched to a gene: 10. This CDR3 region has 16 residues. In germline, CDR1 is SEHNR, CDR2 FQNEAQ (reference sequence). CDR3 residues: CASSTPQRGENNEQFF. In nucleotides, the CDR3 is TGTGCCAGCAGCACTCCTCAGCGGGGGGAGAACAATGAGCAGTTCTTC.

V usage is TRBV9 and J usage is TRBJ2-5; possibly TRBD2 for D (7 bases). CDR1 and CDR2 (germline): SGDLS, YYNGEE. CDR3 size: 14 residues. V was shortened by 2 bases and J by 1 base, with 9 bases between the two germline ends. The CDR3 is CASSVRGGQETQYF. The CDR3 coding sequence is TGTGCCAGCAGCGTGAGGGGGGGCCAAGAGACCCAGTACTTC.

The chain carries TRBV7-3 and TRBJ2-2; D possibly corresponds to TRBD2 (6 bases). The germline V gene encodes CDR1 SGHTA and CDR2 FQGTGA. This CDR3 contains 16 residues. V was pared by 3 bases and J by 1 base, with 12 bases between. The CDR3 DNA reads TGTGCCAGCAGCTTCTCGGGACTCATGAACACCGGGGAGCTGTTTTTT. Translating it yields CASSFSGLMNTGELFF.

This chain links TRBV18 with TRBJ2-1, with TRBD2 as a possible D gene (5 bases). Trimming stripped 1 base from V and 9 bases from J, with 10 bases between. The germline gives CDR1 KGHSH, CDR2 LQKENI. The CDR3 runs 13 residues. In nucleotides, the CDR3 is TGTGCCAGCTCACCACTTTACGAGGGTGAGCAGTTCTTC. Its translation is CASSPLYEGEQFF.

This clone showed up just once. The rearrangement links TRBV6-5 to TRBJ2-2, with D tentatively TRBD2 (6 bases). The CDR3 has 15 amino acids. CDR1 is MNHEY and CDR2 is SVGAGI in the germline V gene. The V end lost 8 bases, the J end lost 2 bases, and 15 bases lay between the germline ends. Written as DNA, the CDR3 is TGTGCCAGCCGGGTGGGGGGATTTAACACCGGGGAGCTGTTTTTT. It is translated as CASRVGGFNTGELFF.

The V gene is TRBV4-1, the J gene TRBJ1-1; 8 positions match TRBD1. The CDR3 runs to 14 residues. The junction had 6 bases not matched to a gene; V was cut back by 1 base and J by 8 bases. CDR1 and CDR2 from the germline V gene are MGHRA and YSYEKL. The chain's CDR3 is CASSQGTGTGEAFF. The CDR3, as DNA: TGCGCCAGCAGCCAAGGTACGGGGACAGGAGAAGCTTTCTTT.

About this clone itself: Other DNA sequences in this sample translate to the same CDR3. DNA of the CDR3: TGTGCCAGCTCACCGGGACAGCAAGAGACCCAGTACTTC. Encoded protein: CASSPGQQETQYF. The rearrangement uses TRBV18 and TRBJ2-5; 7 bases align to TRBD1. The CDR3 sequence is 13 residues long. The V gene's germline CDR1 is KGHSH and CDR2 LQKENI. The ends lost 3 bases at V and 2 bases at J; junction bases unmatched: 0.

V gene TRBV3-1 (or the pseudogene TRBV3-2) combines with J gene TRBJ1-2; 7 nucleotides align to TRBD1. CDR1 and CDR2 (germline): LGHDT, YNNKEL (reference sequence). J gave up 8 bases and V 8 bases, and 11 bases lay outside the gene matches. CDR3 length: 13 amino acids. CDR3: CASSAEGARGYTF. The CDR3 DNA reads as TGTGCCAGCTCTGCCGAGGGGGCGCGGGGCTACACCTTC.

The gene calls are TRBV6-5 and TRBJ2-1; 9 nucleotides agree with TRBD1. The CDR3 is 13 amino acids. With 2 bases clipped from V and 9 bases from J, the junction kept 2 bases outside the gene matches. Germline loops: CDR1 MNHEY, CDR2 SVGAGI. CDR3 nucleotide sequence: TGTGCCAGCAGTTACCGGACAGGGGTTGAGCAGTTCTTC. Amino acid sequence: CASSYRTGVEQFF.

V usage is TRBV5-6 and J usage is TRBJ2-6, with D possibly TRBD1 on 5 matching bases. Germline V gives CDR1 SGHDT, CDR2 YYEEEE. The CDR3 runs 17 residues. Trimming removed 0 bases from V and 0 bases from J, with 10 bases in between. This chain's CDR3 is CASSLGQIVSGANVLTF. CDR3 in DNA: TGTGCCAGCAGCTTGGGACAGATAGTCTCTGGGGCCAACGTCCTGACTTTC.

CDR3 loop: CASSQDGARVSYEQYF. The CDR3 DNA sequence: TGTGCCAGCAGCCAAGATGGTGCCAGGGTCTCCTACGAGCAGTACTTC. This chain uses TRBV3-1 (or the pseudogene TRBV3-2) with TRBJ2-7, with D possibly TRBD1 on 5 matching bases. This CDR3 comprises 16 residues. V was trimmed by 0 bases and J by 0 bases, leaving 12 bases between them. Looked up from germline, CDR1 is LGHDT and CDR2 is YNNKEL (reference sequence).

This clone was recorded many times. Here the CDR3 DNA reads TGTGCCAGCAGTTCCAACCAGAGGGGAGGGGGGATGAATGGCTACACCTTC. Its translation is CASSSNQRGGGMNGYTF. This rearrangement joins TRBV27 to TRBJ1-2; a possible D gene is TRBD1 (6 bases). CDR3 size: 17 residues. V was shortened by 4 bases and J by 6 bases, with 24 bases between the two germline ends. Germline-derived CDR1 and CDR2 are MNHEY and SMNVEV (reference sequence).

The rearrangement uses TRBV6-5 and TRBJ1-1, with 8 bases lining up with TRBD1. Per germline, CDR1 MNHEY and CDR2 SVGAGI. V trimming: 7 bases; J trimming: 5 bases; junction bases outside the gene matches: 6. CDR3 length equals 13 residues. CDR3 region: CASTRTGKTEAFF. Written as DNA, the CDR3 is TGTGCCAGCACACGGACAGGGAAGACTGAAGCTTTCTTT.

The chain is built from TRBV6-5 and TRBJ2-1; 13 positions agree with TRBD2. Trimming removed 6 bases from V and 9 bases from J; junction bases left unmatched: 5. The germline CDR1 and CDR2 sequences are MNHEY and SVGAGI. The CDR3 extends over 14 amino acids. In DNA form, the CDR3 reads TGTGCCAGCAGCATGACTAGCGGGGGGTTTGAGCAGTTCTTC. This codes for CASSMTSGGFEQFF.

CDR3 amino acids: CASSQGETTRSGNTIYF. In nucleotides, the CDR3 is TGTGCCAGCAGCCAAGGGGAGACAACCAGATCTGGAAACACCATATATTTT. The chain has TRBV3-1 (or the pseudogene TRBV3-2) and TRBJ1-3; no clear D. Germline loops: CDR1 LGHDT, CDR2 YNNKEL (reference sequence). Trimming stripped 1 base from V and 1 base from J, with 14 bases between. This CDR3 comprises 17 residues.

The chain employs TRBV19 and TRBJ1-1; D unclear. CDR3 size: 13 residues. V dropped 1 base and J dropped 6 bases, with 9 bases sitting between them. Germline V CDR1 and CDR2: LNHDA, SQIVND (reference sequence). The chain's CDR3 is CASSIGATSEAFF. The CDR3 nucleotides read TGTGCCAGTAGTATAGGGGCCACCTCTGAAGCTTTCTTT.